Presented here are 9 T cell receptor beta chains from one specimen sequenced in a study of shared clonotypes between healthy human individuals. Generated by immunoSEQ multiplex PCR, the TCRdb table keeps only in-frame clones and is missing some. Of nearly 750,000 clones listed, 72% are singletons. The sample was memory CD4+ T cells sorted from blood. Sample subset: CD45RA-negative fraction. The receptors were sampled from a woman aged 25 to 39 in good health.

The chain combines TRBV11-2 with TRBJ2-3; 8 positions match TRBD2. This CDR3 is built from 15 residues. Looked up from germline, CDR1 is SGHAT and CDR2 is FQNNGV. Losses at the gene ends were 1 base for V and 4 bases for J; bases not matched to a gene: 4. CDR3 DNA sequence: TGTGCCAGCAGCTTAGGCGGGAGGCCCCCAGATACGCAGTATTTT. Amino acid sequence: CASSLGGRPPDTQYF.

This clone was detected ten times or more. In the same sample, other DNA sequences code for this CDR3. The rearrangement links TRBV7-3 to TRBJ2-1; D is uncertain. This CDR3 is 13 amino acids long. Germline V CDR1 and CDR2: SGHTA, FQGTGA. Trimming took 1 base from V and 5 from J, leaving 6 bases between them. As DNA, the CDR3 is TGTGCCAGCAGCTTAAGGACCGACAATGAGCAGTTCTTC. The encoded protein is CASSLRTDNEQFF.

This sequence joins TRBV7-6 and TRBJ1-3; D gene unclear. This CDR3 has 15 residues. Germline V gene data show CDR1 as SGHVS and CDR2 as FNYEAQ. Trimming stripped 5 bases from V and 0 bases from J, with 11 bases between. The CDR3 nucleotides read TGTGCCAGCAGCCTACAGCCGCTCTCTGGAAACACCATATATTTT. Residues: CASSLQPLSGNTIYF.

The gene calls are TRBV28 and TRBJ1-5; D gene unclear. The CDR3 runs to 14 residues. Germline V gene sequence: CDR1 MDHEN, CDR2 SYDVKM. V lost 3 bases to trimming and J lost 7 bases, with 13 bases between them. The CDR3 loop reads CASSFVRERQPQHF. CDR3 bases: TGTGCCAGCAGTTTTGTGAGGGAACGGCAGCCCCAGCATTTT.

The chain is built from TRBV5-5 and TRBJ2-7; the match to TRBD1 covers 7 bases. Trimming took 4 bases from V and 3 from J; bases not matched to a gene: 10. CDR1 and CDR2 (germline): SGHKS, YYEKEE (reference sequence). The CDR3 consists of 15 residues. The CDR3 loop reads CASSRTGARDYEQYF. The CDR3 coding sequence is TGTGCCAGCAGCCGCACAGGGGCGAGGGACTACGAGCAGTACTTC. Looking up the rest from reference TRBV5-5 and TRBJ2-7 gives the full variable domain: DAGVTQSPTHLIKTRGQQVTLRCSPISGHKSVSWYQQVLGQGPQFIFQYYEKEERGRGNFPDRFSARQFPNYSSELNVNALLLGDSALYLCASSRTGARDYEQYFGPGTRLTVT.

The rearrangement uses TRBV25-1 and TRBJ1-2; 8 bases agree with TRBD1. The germline CDR1 and CDR2 sequences are MGHDK and SYGVNS. The J segment lost 4 bases and the V segment lost 2 bases, leaving 6 bases of the junction unmatched. The CDR3 has 15 residues. CDR3 sequence reads: CASSEAGTGIYGYTF. CDR3 in DNA: TGTGCCAGCAGTGAAGCCGGGACAGGCATCTATGGCTACACCTTC.

The rearrangement links TRBV25-1 to TRBJ2-3, with D perhaps TRBD2 (6 bases). V shed 4 bases and J shed 2 bases, with 13 bases lying between them. This CDR3 comprises 15 residues. Looked up from germline, CDR1 is MGHDK and CDR2 is SYGVNS. CDR3 nucleotides: TGTGCCAGCAGTGTCGACGGGAGCTCCACAGATACGCAGTATTTT. It encodes CASSVDGSSTDTQYF.

This clone came up a few times. The chain carries TRBV7-2 and TRBJ1-1; possibly TRBD1 for D (6 bases). The CDR3 is 13 amino acids. Germline CDR1 SGHTA, CDR2 FQGNSA. The V end lost 2 bases, the J end lost 4 bases, and 8 bases lay between the germline ends. The CDR3 bases are TGTGCCAGCAGCTTAACAGGGACCACTGAAGCTTTCTTT. It encodes CASSLTGTTEAFF.

As for this clone: The same CDR3 can be traced to other DNA sequences in this sample. The chain joins TRBV29-1 to TRBJ1-1; possibly TRBD1 for D (6 bases). The CDR3 is made up of 13 amino acids. The germline CDR1 and CDR2 sequences are SQVTM and ANQGSEA. V was shortened by 2 bases and J by 2 bases, with 9 bases between the two germline ends. The CDR3 spells CSVEQQGNTEAFF. In DNA form, the CDR3 reads TGCAGCGTTGAACAACAGGGCAACACTGAAGCTTTCTTT. The full variable domain, rest sourced from reference TRBV29-1 and TRBJ1-1, is SAVISQKPSRDICQRGTSLTIQCQVDSQVTMMFWYRQQPGQSLTLIATANQGSEATYESGFVIDKFPISRPNLTFSTLTVSNMSPEDSSIYLCSVEQQGNTEAFFGQGTRLTVV.